This TCR beta chain stems from a study of cytomegalovirus exposure and HLA in healthy donors. A multiplex PCR was run with 60 Vbeta primers and 13 Jbeta primers. Data came from immunoSEQ multiplex PCR; TCRdb stores just in-frame clones and leaves some out. There are 150,000 to 200,000 clones in the sample; over 75% occur only once, and 11% to 15% lies in the top ten. There are 14 residues in the CDR3. Germline V gene data show CDR1 as SSHAT and CDR2 as FNYEAQ (reference sequence). The V and J ends lost 2 bases and 5 bases respectively, with 12 bases between them. The specimen was PBMCs. The origin of this receptor is a man aged 50 to 59 in good health and CMV-seropositive. This rearrangement joins TRBV7-7 to TRBJ2-5; the D is unclear. The CDR3 sequence: CASSLIGSGETQYF. The DNA of the CDR3 is TGTGCCAGCAGCTTAATAGGCTCGGGTGAGACCCAGTACTTC.